This TCR beta chain comes out of a study of cytomegalovirus exposure and HLA in healthy donors. Overall study results and limits: Later analysis associated a missense DCLRE1C variant with TCR beta V- and J-gene trimming.

The germline V gene encodes CDR1 SEHNR and CDR2 FQNEAQ (reference sequence). The V gene end was trimmed by 5 bases and the J gene end by 0 bases; junction bases not matched to a gene: 7. The CDR3 runs 15 residues. A multiplex PCR was run with 60 Vbeta primers and 13 Jbeta primers. Method: immunoSEQ multiplex PCR; TCRdb's copy keeps in-frame clones and lacks some. The sample holds just over 150,000 clones; around 72% are singletons and the top ten take roughly 7.1%. In regard to this clone: What it binds is not known.

The receptor was derived from a man in his forties in good health and CMV-seropositive. Specimen: PBMCs. The rearrangement links TRBV7-9 to TRBJ2-7; 7 bases line up with TRBD2. The DNA for the CDR3 is TGTGCCAGCAGCGTCCCGGGGGGTAGCTCCTACGAGCAGTACTTC. Translating it yields CASSVPGGSSYEQYF.